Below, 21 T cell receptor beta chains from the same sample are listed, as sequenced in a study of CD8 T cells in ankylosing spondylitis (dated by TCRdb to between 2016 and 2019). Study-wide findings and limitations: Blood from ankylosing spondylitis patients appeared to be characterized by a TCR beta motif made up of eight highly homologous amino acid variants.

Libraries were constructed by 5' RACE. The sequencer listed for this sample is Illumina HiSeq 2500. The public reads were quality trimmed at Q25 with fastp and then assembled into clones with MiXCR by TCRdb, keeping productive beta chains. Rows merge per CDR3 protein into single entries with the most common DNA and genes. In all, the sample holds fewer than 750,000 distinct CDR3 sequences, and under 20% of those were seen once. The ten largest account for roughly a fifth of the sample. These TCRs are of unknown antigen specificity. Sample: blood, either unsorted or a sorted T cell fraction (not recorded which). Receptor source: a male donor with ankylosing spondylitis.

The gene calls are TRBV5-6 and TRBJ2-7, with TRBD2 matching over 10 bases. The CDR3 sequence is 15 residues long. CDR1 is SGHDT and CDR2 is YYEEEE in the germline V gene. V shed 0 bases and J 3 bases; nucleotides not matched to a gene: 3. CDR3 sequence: CASSLAAGGGYEQYF. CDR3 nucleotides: TGTGCCAGCAGCTTGGCAGCGGGAGGGGGCTACGAGCAGTACTTC.

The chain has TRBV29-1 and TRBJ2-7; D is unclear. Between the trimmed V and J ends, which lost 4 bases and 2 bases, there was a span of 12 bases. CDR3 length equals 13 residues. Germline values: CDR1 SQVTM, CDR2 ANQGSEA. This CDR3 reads CSVVGSPAYEQYF. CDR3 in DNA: TGCAGCGTTGTGGGCAGTCCGGCCTACGAGCAGTACTTC.

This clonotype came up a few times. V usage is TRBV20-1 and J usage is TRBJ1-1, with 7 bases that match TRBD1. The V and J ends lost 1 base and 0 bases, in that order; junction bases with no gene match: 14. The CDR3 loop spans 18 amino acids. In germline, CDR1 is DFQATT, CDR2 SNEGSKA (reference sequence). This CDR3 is CSARALRQGGLMNTEAFF. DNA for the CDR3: TGCAGTGCTAGAGCCCTCCGACAGGGCGGCCTCATGAACACTGAAGCTTTCTTT.

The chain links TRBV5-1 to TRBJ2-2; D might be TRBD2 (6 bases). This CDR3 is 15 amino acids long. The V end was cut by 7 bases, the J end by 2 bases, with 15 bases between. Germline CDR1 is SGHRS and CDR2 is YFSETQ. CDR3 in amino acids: CASAIAEGNTGELFF. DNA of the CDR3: TGCGCCAGCGCCATAGCGGAAGGAAACACCGGGGAGCTGTTTTTT.

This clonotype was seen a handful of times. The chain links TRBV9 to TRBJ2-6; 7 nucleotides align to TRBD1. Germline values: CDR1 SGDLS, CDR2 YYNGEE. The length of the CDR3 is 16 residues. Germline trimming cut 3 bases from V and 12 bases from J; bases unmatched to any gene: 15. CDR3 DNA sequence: TGTGCCAGCAGCGGACGGACAGGACTTACTCTGGCCGTCCTGACTTTC. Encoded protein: CASSGRTGLTLAVLTF.

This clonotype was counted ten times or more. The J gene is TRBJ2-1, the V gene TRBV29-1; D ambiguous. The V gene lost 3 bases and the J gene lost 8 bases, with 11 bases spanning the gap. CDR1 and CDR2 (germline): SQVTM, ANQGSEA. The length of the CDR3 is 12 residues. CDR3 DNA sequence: TGCAGCGTTGACAGTAGCAGAGATGAGCAGTTCTTC. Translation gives CSVDSSRDEQFF.

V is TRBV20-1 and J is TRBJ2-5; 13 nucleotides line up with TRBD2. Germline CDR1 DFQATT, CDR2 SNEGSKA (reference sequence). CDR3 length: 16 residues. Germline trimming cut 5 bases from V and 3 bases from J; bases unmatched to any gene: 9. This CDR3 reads CSAPRLAGGKKETQYF. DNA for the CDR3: TGCAGTGCTCCTAGACTAGCGGGGGGCAAAAAAGAGACCCAGTACTTC.

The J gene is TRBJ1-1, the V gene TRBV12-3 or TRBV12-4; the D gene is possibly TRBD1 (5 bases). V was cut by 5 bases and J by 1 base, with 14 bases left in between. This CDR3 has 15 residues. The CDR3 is CASSAQLDRNTEAFF. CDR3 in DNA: TGTGCCAGCAGTGCCCAACTCGACAGGAACACTGAAGCTTTCTTT.

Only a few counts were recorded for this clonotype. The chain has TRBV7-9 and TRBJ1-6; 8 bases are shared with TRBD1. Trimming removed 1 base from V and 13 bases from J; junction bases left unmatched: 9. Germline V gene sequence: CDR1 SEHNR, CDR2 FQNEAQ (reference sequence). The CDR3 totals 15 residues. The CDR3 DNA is TGTGCCAGCAGCTTAGATGGGACAGGATCCTTCCCCCTCCACTTT. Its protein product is CASSLDGTGSFPLHF.

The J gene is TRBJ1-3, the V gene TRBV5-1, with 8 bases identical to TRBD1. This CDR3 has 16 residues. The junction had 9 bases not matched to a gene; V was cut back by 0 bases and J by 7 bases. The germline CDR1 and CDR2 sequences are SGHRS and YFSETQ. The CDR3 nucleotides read TGCGCCAGCAGCTTGGATCAGGGGGCCCAGGTGAACACCATATATTTT. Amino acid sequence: CASSLDQGAQVNTIYF.

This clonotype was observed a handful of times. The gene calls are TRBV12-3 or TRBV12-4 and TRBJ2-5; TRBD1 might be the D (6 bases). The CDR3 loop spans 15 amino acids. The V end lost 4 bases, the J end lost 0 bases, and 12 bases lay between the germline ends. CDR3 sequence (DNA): TGTGCCAGCAGTTCAGGACAGTACGACCAAGAGACCCAGTACTTC. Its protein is CASSSGQYDQETQYF.

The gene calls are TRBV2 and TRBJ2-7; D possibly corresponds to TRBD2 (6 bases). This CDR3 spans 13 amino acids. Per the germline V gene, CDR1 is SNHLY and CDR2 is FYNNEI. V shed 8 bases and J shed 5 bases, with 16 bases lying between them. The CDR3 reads CASLGSRSDEQYF. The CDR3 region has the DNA TGTGCCAGCCTCGGGAGCAGGTCCGACGAGCAGTACTTC. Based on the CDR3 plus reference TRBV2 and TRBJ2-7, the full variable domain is EPEVTQTPSHQVTQMGQEVILRCVPISNHLYFYWYRQILGQKVEFLVSFYNNEISEKSEIFDDQFSVERPDGSNFTLKIRSTKLEDSAMYFCASLGSRSDEQYFGPGTRLTVT.

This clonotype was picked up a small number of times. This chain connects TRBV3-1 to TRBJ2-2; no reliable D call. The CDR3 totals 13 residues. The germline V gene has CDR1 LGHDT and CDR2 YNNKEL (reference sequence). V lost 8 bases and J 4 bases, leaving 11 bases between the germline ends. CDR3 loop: CASCASATGELFF. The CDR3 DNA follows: TGTGCCAGCTGTGCTTCGGCCACCGGGGAGCTGTTTTTT.

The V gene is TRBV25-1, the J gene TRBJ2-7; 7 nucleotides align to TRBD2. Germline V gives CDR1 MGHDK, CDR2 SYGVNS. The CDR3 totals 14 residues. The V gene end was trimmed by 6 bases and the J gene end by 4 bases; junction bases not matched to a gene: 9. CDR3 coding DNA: TGTGCCAGCAGCCCTGGGGGGGGTCAGTACGAGCAGTACTTC. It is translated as CASSPGGGQYEQYF.

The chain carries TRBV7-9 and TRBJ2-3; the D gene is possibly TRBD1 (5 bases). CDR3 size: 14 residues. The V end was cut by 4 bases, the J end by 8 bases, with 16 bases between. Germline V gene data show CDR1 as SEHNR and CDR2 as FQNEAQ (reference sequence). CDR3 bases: TGTGCCAGCAGCTCCCAGACAGTTCATCTTACGCAGTATTTT. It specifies CASSSQTVHLTQYF. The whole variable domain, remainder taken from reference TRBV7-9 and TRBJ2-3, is DTGVSQNPRHKITKRGQNVTFRCDPISEHNRLYWYRQTLGQGPEFLTYFQNEAQLEKSRLLSDRFSAERPKGSFSTLEIQRTEQGDSAMYLCASSSQTVHLTQYFGPGTRLTVL.

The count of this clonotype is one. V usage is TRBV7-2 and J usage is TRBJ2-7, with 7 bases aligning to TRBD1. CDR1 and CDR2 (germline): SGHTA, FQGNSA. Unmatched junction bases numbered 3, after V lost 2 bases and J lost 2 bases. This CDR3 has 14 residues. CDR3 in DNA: TGTGCCAGCAGCTTATACAGGGGCACCTACGAGCAGTACTTC. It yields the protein CASSLYRGTYEQYF.

The chain's CDR3 is CSALRGGDEQYF. The CDR3 bases are TGCAGTGCTCTCCGTGGGGGGGACGAGCAGTACTTC. The rearrangement joins TRBV20-1 to TRBJ2-7; the match to TRBD2 covers 7 bases. The CDR3 length is 12 residues. The V and J ends lost 5 bases and 5 bases, in that order; junction bases with no gene match: 6. Per germline, CDR1 DFQATT and CDR2 SNEGSKA (reference sequence).

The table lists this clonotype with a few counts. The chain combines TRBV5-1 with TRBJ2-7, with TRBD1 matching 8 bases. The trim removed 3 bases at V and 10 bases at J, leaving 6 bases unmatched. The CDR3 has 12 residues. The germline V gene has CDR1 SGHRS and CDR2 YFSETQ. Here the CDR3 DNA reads TGCGCCAGCAGCTCTGGACAGGGAGGACAGTACTTC. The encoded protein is CASSSGQGGQYF.

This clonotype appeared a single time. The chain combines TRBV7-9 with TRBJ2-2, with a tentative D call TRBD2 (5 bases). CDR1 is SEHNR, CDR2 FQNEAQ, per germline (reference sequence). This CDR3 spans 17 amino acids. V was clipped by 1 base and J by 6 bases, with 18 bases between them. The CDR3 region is CASSLEASPIFPGELFF. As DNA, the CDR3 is TGTGCCAGCAGCTTAGAGGCTAGCCCCATATTCCCCGGGGAGCTGTTTTTT.

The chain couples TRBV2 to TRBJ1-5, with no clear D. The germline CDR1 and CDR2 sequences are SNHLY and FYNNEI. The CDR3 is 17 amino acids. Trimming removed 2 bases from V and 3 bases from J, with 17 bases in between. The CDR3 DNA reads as TGTGCCAGCAGTGAAATCTCCTTCCAGACCGACAATCAGCCCCAGCATTTT. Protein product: CASSEISFQTDNQPQHF.

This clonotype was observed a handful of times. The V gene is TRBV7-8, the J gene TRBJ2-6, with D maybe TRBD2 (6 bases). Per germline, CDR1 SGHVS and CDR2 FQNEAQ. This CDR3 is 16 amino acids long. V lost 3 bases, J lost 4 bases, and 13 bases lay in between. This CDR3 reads CASSFRWGVGANVLTF. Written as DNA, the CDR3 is TGTGCCAGCAGCTTTAGGTGGGGGGTCGGGGCCAACGTCCTGACTTTC.